This T cell receptor (beta chain) was retrieved from a study of blood T cell repertoires in COVID-19. Study context: Acute-phase and convalescent COVID-19 samples originated in the United States, Italy and Spain. Sources were T cells, B-cell-depleted T cells, or PBMCs; the material itself was cDNA or gDNA.

Germline trimming cut 5 bases from V and 9 bases from J; bases unmatched to any gene: 11. The CDR3 runs 15 residues. Germline V gene sequence: CDR1 SGHAT, CDR2 FQDESV (reference sequence). Per the original methods: Estimation of nucleated cell counts relied on the amplification of reference gene primers. This table comes from immunoSEQ multiplex PCR, and its TCRdb copy is limited to in-frame clones, with some not included. V and J calls and clone size come straight from that table; D and trimming were deduced from the DNA. In the table there are more than 400,000 clones, 70% to 90% of which are singletons.

Source material: peripheral blood. The genes are TRBV11-1 and TRBJ2-1, with 9 nucleotides matching TRBD2. The source is a human donor in a cohort sampled during active COVID-19. DNA of the CDR3: TGTGCCAGCAGCCCCTTGCGCGGGAGGGCCGGTGAGCAGTTCTTC. Its translation is CASSPLRGRAGEQFF.